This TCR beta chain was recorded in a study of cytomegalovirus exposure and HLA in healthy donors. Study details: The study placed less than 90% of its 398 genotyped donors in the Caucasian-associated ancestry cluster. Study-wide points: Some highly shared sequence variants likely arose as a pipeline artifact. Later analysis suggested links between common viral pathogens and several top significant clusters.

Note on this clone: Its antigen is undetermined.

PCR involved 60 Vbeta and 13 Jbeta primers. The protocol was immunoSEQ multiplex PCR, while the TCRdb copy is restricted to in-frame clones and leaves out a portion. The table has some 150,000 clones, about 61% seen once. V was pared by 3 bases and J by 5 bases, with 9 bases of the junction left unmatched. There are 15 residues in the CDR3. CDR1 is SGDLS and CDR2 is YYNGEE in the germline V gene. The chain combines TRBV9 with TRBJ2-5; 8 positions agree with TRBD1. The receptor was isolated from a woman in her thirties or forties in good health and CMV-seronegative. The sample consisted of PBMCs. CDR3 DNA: TGTGCCAGCAGCGCCAGACAGGGGCAGGGGGAGACCCAGTACTTC. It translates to CASSARQGQGETQYF.